This T cell receptor beta chain was identified in a study of T cells after posttransplantation cyclophosphamide. Study-wide findings and caveats: Recipient CMV seropositivity and CMV reactivation strongly tracked TRB clonality. Later post-transplant blood repertoires were often dominated by donor CD8+ memory clones. TRB overlap between skin or GI tissue T cells and blood was limited.

With respect to this clone: Its antigen is unknown.

Cyclophosphamide on days +3 and +4 followed busulfan-fludarabine conditioning and a marrow graft. Produced via immunoSEQ multiplex PCR; TCRdb's table is partial and in-frame only. The table shows some 11,000 clones, with approximately 86% occurring only once. Germline values: CDR1 MDHEN, CDR2 SYDVKM. The junction had 10 bases not matched to a gene; V was cut back by 2 bases and J by 10 bases. The CDR3 is made up of 16 amino acids. V usage is TRBV28 and J usage is TRBJ1-6; 8 positions match TRBD1. This clonotype was sampled from a male patient aged 30 to 39 who received an allogeneic stem cell transplant from a related donor, was CMV-positive, and had acute GVHD only. Part of the T cell pool may stem from the graft donor. The sample here was CD4+ T cells sorted from PBMCs, taken after allogeneic stem cell transplant with posttransplant cyclophosphamide. CDR3 sequence: CASSLAGGTNRSPLHF. The DNA of the CDR3 is TGTGCCAGCAGTTTAGCAGGGGGCACGAATCGGTCACCCCTCCACTTT.